This T cell receptor beta chain came from a study of T cells in Graves' hyperthyroidism and ophthalmopathy (dated by TCRdb to between 2018 and 2020). Describing the broader study: Peripheral blood samples were taken at the time of initial diagnosis, prior to any treatment. The paper reports TCR Vbeta CDR3 sequencing of over 120 peripheral blood samples: 43 ophthalmopathy, roughly 74 hyperthyroidism and approximately 17 progressor patients. TCR V-J signatures able to tell the groups apart were searched for in a discovery cohort of approximately 95 patients, of whom more than 40 had Graves' ophthalmopathy and 57 had stable Graves' hyperthyroidism. An independent validation cohort of under 20 hyperthyroidism patients and more than 15 patients who later progressed to ophthalmopathy tested prospective prediction of ophthalmopathy. Once sampling was done, hyperthyroidism patients were given methimazole at a starting dose of 30 mg daily, whereas ophthalmopathy patients were given high-dose intravenous methylprednisolone. The 100 or so discovery patients were randomly split 7:3 into training and test sets. In addition, the study compared T-cell repertoires in thyroid tissue and in blood from about 6 Graves' hyperthyroidism patients.

Stable Graves' hyperthyroidism was defined as no progression to ophthalmopathy during 18 months of follow-up. The hyperthyroidism patients were between 18 and 65 years old and newly diagnosed, with a disease duration of less than 2 months. Patients with uncontrolled infections, other autoimmune diseases, pregnancy or lactation were excluded. Diagnoses were based on clinical symptoms, serum thyroxine and TRAb, thyroid ultrasound and orbital computed tomography. Ficoll-Paque density gradient centrifugation was used to isolate PBMCs from about 10 ml of fresh peripheral blood. Total RNA was extracted with Trizol reagent, and quality was checked on an Agilent 2100 Bioanalyzer. TCR beta CDR3 regions were amplified from RNA transcripts. The first round of RT-PCR for the TCR CDR3 was performed with the HTBI primer set and the Qiagen OneStep RT-PCR kit. A second multiplex PCR round built the libraries, followed by size selection and purification. Sequencing of the libraries was done on an Illumina HiSeq2000 using paired-end 100 bp reads. On the study's bioinformatics: SOAPnuke was used to process the raw data, with reads discarded if the reads contained adapters or uncalled bases, had a mean Phred below 15, or lacked an exact constant-primer or identifier match. COPE v1.2.5 was used to merge the high-quality paired reads, and each unique nucleotide sequence was defined as a clonotype. MiTCR v1.1 was used to align clonotypes to the IMGT TRBV, TRBD and TRBJ reference segments. The analysis was restricted to V-J combinations with a frequency above 0.0001, which together covered roughly 99% of the repertoires. The TCS score was defined as the ratio of F50 (clonal expansion) to E x V (chaos), calculated using BLOSUM62-based TCRdist between CDR3 peptides within each V-J. Welch's t-statistics and random forest reduced some 510 V-J features to 10 to 15, which were used in a naive Bayes classifier (R e1071). The public sequencing data were trimmed at Q25 with fastp and processed into clonotypes with MiXCR by TCRdb, which kept only in-frame beta chains. Rows matching on CDR3 protein sequence are summarized as one entry with the most common DNA and genes. It is TCRdb's table, rather than the study itself, that gives the V and J calls and clone size. The sample data list about 700,000 distinct CDR3 sequences, and approximately 14% of these were observed just once. The biggest ten clones account for roughly 10% of the sample.

The investigation overall reported the following: Sample size was not statistically predetermined, and investigators were not blinded to group allocation. A model built on a 13 V-J signature distinguished ophthalmopathy from stable hyperthyroidism, reaching around 90% sensitivity and 81% to 83% specificity in cross-validation and 80%/75% in testing. Most expanded thyroid clonotypes (frequency above 0.001) were also detected in blood, suggesting blood repertoires may reflect thyroid immune responses. In validation, the model predicted progression to ophthalmopathy with approximately 70% sensitivity and 72.22% specificity, a median of 6.5 months before onset.

Points on this clonotype: The clone's antigen remains unknown. It has no much larger one-base neighbor in the sample; base qualities were not kept.

The CDR3 contains 17 residues, cysteine and phenylalanine counted. Just CDR3 DNA is preserved here, 51 bases in frame from base 1. The germline V gene specifies SGHTA as CDR1 and FQGNSA as CDR2. V is cut back by 5 bases and J by 5 bases, with 17 bases in the junction unmatched. Sequencing was carried out using blood. This chain joins TRBV7-2 to TRBJ2-7, with 8 bases in between that match TRBD2. This receptor was taken from a woman aged 18-30 years with Graves' hyperthyroidism. The DNA sequence is as follows: TGTGCCAGCAGCCGAAATCGTGGGACTAGACCTCCTAACGAGCAGTACTTC. This yields the protein CASSRNRGTRPPNEQYF.